This TCR beta chain came from a study of radiotherapy plus CTLA-4 blockade in lung cancer. With ipilimumab providing CTLA-4 blockade, focal radiation was administered to patients who had chemo-refractory metastatic non-small-cell lung cancer. The assay was immunoSEQ multiplex PCR, and TCRdb's table has in-frame clones only and misses some. The sample has over 14,000 clones, approximately 72% seen once; the top ten hold 50% to 65%. Specimen: peripheral blood, collected from a patient treated with radiotherapy plus ipilimumab. The source of this sequence is a human donor with non-small cell lung cancer whose response to radiotherapy plus ipilimumab could not be evaluated.

DNA of the CDR3: TGTGCCAGCAGCCCCGCGTCGCGGCGCCACTATGGCTACACCTTC. Protein sequence: CASSPASRRHYGYTF. This rearrangement joins TRBV5-6 to TRBJ1-2; D unresolved. V lost 4 bases, J lost 3 bases, and 16 bases lay in between. CDR3 length: 15 residues. The germline CDR1 and CDR2 sequences are SGHDT and YYEEEE.